A selection of T cell receptor beta chains follows, all from one sample in a study of monozygotic twins with inflammatory bowel disease. TCRdb processed the 5' RACE reads again and assigns one entry to each CDR3 protein, with no DNA. The table lists 300,000 to 450,000 distinct CDR3 sequences. Sequenced: blood. These TCRs come from a human donor with ulcerative colitis or Crohn's disease, or a healthy co-twin of an affected twin (not recorded which). The CDR3 runs from the conserved cysteine through the conserved F or W. The order of the fields is J gene, V gene, CDR3 protein.

j_gene: TRBJ2-3
v_gene: TRBV27
CDR3aa: CASSLSGAGGRPDTQYF

j_gene: TRBJ2-1
v_gene: TRBV6-2/TRBV6-3
CDR3aa: CASTPTPVQYNEQFF

j_gene: TRBJ1-6
v_gene: TRBV10-3
CDR3aa: CAISESAGNNSPLHF

j_gene: TRBJ2-2
v_gene: TRBV3-1
CDR3aa: CASREGRSNTGELFF

j_gene: TRBJ2-5
v_gene: TRBV28
CDR3aa: CASRSGGETQYF

j_gene: TRBJ2-7
v_gene: TRBV7-2
CDR3aa: CASSPRQDSYEQYF

j_gene: TRBJ2-1
v_gene: TRBV7-9
CDR3aa: CAGPRLGTSGVEQFF

j_gene: TRBJ2-4
v_gene: TRBV11-2
CDR3aa: CASSLGPGIAKNIQYF

j_gene: TRBJ1-2
v_gene: TRBV24-1
CDR3aa: CATSDSGGGYTF

j_gene: TRBJ2-7
v_gene: TRBV5-1
CDR3aa: CASSPSRDNHIMNEQYF

j_gene: TRBJ2-7
v_gene: TRBV7-6
CDR3aa: CASSLAHSGSYYEQYF

j_gene: TRBJ2-4
v_gene: TRBV7-2
CDR3aa: CASSLVAGRDMQYF

j_gene: TRBJ1-1
v_gene: TRBV4-2
CDR3aa: CASSSPDRGTEAFF

j_gene: TRBJ2-1
v_gene: TRBV10-2
CDR3aa: CASIGRANYNEQFF

j_gene: TRBJ2-1
v_gene: TRBV24-1
CDR3aa: CATSDLPHNRPYNEQFF

j_gene: TRBJ1-5
v_gene: TRBV11-1
CDR3aa: CASSLVLGGRYSNQPQHF

j_gene: TRBJ1-1
v_gene: TRBV20-1
CDR3aa: CSANSGTQNTEAFF

j_gene: TRBJ1-2
v_gene: TRBV9
CDR3aa: CASSTGDGYTF

j_gene: TRBJ2-5
v_gene: TRBV6-5
CDR3aa: CASSYSRTVTETQYF

j_gene: TRBJ2-3
v_gene: TRBV12-5
CDR3aa: CASGASGTDTQYF

j_gene: TRBJ1-1
v_gene: TRBV6-1
CDR3aa: CASGRRGFSNTEAFF

j_gene: TRBJ2-3
v_gene: TRBV7-2
CDR3aa: CASSSQTRDTQYF

j_gene: TRBJ2-2
v_gene: TRBV5-1
CDR3aa: CASSEQVDTGELFF

j_gene: TRBJ2-6
v_gene: TRBV5-1
CDR3aa: CASSLPRDSRSGANVLTF

j_gene: TRBJ2-5
v_gene: TRBV12-3/TRBV12-4
CDR3aa: CASSLLAGGRETQYF

j_gene: TRBJ2-4
v_gene: TRBV6-5
CDR3aa: CASSSTGTASVQYF

j_gene: TRBJ2-7
v_gene: TRBV20-1
CDR3aa: CSARVPVAYEQYF

j_gene: TRBJ1-5
v_gene: TRBV6-2/TRBV6-3
CDR3aa: CASSTPTRGAANQPQHF

j_gene: TRBJ2-7
v_gene: TRBV18
CDR3aa: CASSSTASYEQYF

j_gene: TRBJ1-6
v_gene: TRBV6-5
CDR3aa: CASSYERGNNSPLHF

j_gene: TRBJ1-1
v_gene: TRBV4-1
CDR3aa: CASSPRGEGLTEAFF

j_gene: TRBJ2-7
v_gene: TRBV4-3
CDR3aa: CSSSQDQARFSYEQYF

j_gene: TRBJ2-7
v_gene: TRBV19
CDR3aa: CASSIDPSAEQYF

j_gene: TRBJ1-4
v_gene: TRBV18
CDR3aa: CASSLGQGGTNEKLFF

j_gene: TRBJ2-1
v_gene: TRBV28
CDR3aa: CASKGAALSYNEQFF

j_gene: TRBJ2-7
v_gene: TRBV5-1
CDR3aa: CASSSSGWNYEQYF

j_gene: TRBJ2-7
v_gene: TRBV6-2/TRBV6-3
CDR3aa: CAIEGGNSYEQYF

j_gene: TRBJ1-1
v_gene: TRBV7-2
CDR3aa: CASNRDRSMNTEAFF

j_gene: TRBJ2-7
v_gene: TRBV27
CDR3aa: CASSPITGRQYF

j_gene: TRBJ2-6
v_gene: TRBV18
CDR3aa: CASSRTGLSGANVLTF

j_gene: TRBJ1-1
v_gene: TRBV7-9
CDR3aa: CASSGGTGARPEAFF

j_gene: TRBJ2-2
v_gene: TRBV2
CDR3aa: CASSGTSGGADGELFF

j_gene: TRBJ2-2
v_gene: TRBV9
CDR3aa: CASRLGLAGTGELFF

j_gene: TRBJ1-1
v_gene: TRBV7-9
CDR3aa: CASSSPTTSNTEAFF

j_gene: TRBJ2-1
v_gene: TRBV11-1
CDR3aa: CASSLSGVGLFF

j_gene: TRBJ1-2
v_gene: TRBV20-1
CDR3aa: CSAWAGGSTYNGYTF